Shown below are 29 T cell receptor beta chains from a single sample sequenced in a study of blood T cell repertoires in COVID-19. Profiled with immunoSEQ multiplex PCR; TCRdb holds only in-frame clones, not every one. Of 200,000 to 300,000 clones listed, about 89% are singletons. The sequencing input was PBMCs or T cells enriched from blood (not recorded which). The receptors derive from a woman in her 30s who had recovered from COVID-19.

The rearrangement uses TRBV5-1 and TRBJ2-3; D not certain. The CDR3 is made up of 15 amino acids. Trimming removed 4 bases from V and 2 bases from J, with 14 bases in between. Per germline, CDR1 SGHRS and CDR2 YFSETQ. CDR3 loop: CASSLEDSNTDTQYF. The CDR3 DNA reads TGCGCCAGCAGCCTTGAAGACTCTAACACAGATACGCAGTATTTT. Together with reference TRBV5-1 and TRBJ2-3, the CDR3 gives the full variable domain: KAGVTQTPRYLIKTRGQQVTLSCSPISGHRSVSWYQQTPGQGLQFLFEYFSETQRNKGNFPGRFSGRQFSNSRSEMNVSTLELGDSALYLCASSLEDSNTDTQYFGPGTRLTVL.

This clone was found a few times. The genes are TRBV7-2 and TRBJ2-2; tentative D call: TRBD1 (6 bases). Trimming removed 4 bases at V and 0 bases at J, with 15 bases between. CDR1 and CDR2 (germline): SGHTA, FQGNSA. The CDR3 runs to 17 residues. The DNA for the CDR3 is TGTGCCAGCAGCTCCCCTCGGGGACACTCGAACACCGGGGAGCTGTTTTTT. Amino acid sequence: CASSSPRGHSNTGELFF.

This chain links TRBV28 with TRBJ1-2; D is undetermined. The CDR3 is 13 residues long. The germline CDR1 and CDR2 sequences are MDHEN and SYDVKM. Trimming took 6 bases from V and 7 from J, leaving 15 bases between them. This CDR3 is CASRSPGVFGYTF. The CDR3 nucleotides read TGTGCCAGCAGATCTCCCGGGGTTTTTGGCTACACCTTC.

This clone was counted a few times. The chain combines TRBV7-2 with TRBJ2-2, with a weak D call TRBD1 (5 bases). Trimming stripped 0 bases from V and 0 bases from J, with 8 bases between. CDR1 and CDR2 from the germline V gene are SGHTA and FQGNSA. This CDR3 has 16 residues. The CDR3 sequence: CASSLAWTSNTGELFF. CDR3 DNA sequence: TGTGCCAGCAGCTTAGCGTGGACATCGAACACCGGGGAGCTGTTTTTT.

V usage is TRBV28 and J usage is TRBJ2-4, with a weak D call TRBD2 (6 bases). Germline CDR1 is MDHEN and CDR2 is SYDVKM. The CDR3 covers 16 residues. The V gene lost 8 bases and the J gene lost 4 bases, with 21 bases spanning the gap. The CDR3, as DNA: TGTGCCAGCGAGGATTACGGGAGTCCGGGAAAAAACATTCAGTACTTC. Translated: CASEDYGSPGKNIQYF.

The V and J genes are TRBV19 and TRBJ2-7, with D possibly being TRBD2 (5 bases). The germline V and J ends were trimmed by 11 bases and 4 bases, with 12 bases remaining between them. The germline gives CDR1 LNHDA, CDR2 SQIVND (reference sequence). CDR3 length equals 11 residues. The CDR3 protein is CASSSEYEQYF. The DNA for the CDR3 is TGTGCCTCCAGTAGCGAGTACGAGCAGTACTTC.

V gene TRBV29-1 combines with J gene TRBJ2-7; 10 bases match TRBD1. Germline CDR1 and CDR2: SQVTM and ANQGSEA. V was pared by 6 bases and J by 0 bases, with 11 bases of the junction left unmatched. This CDR3 comprises 16 residues. CDR3 loop: CSVGTGVTPSSYEQYF. Here the CDR3 DNA reads TGCAGCGTAGGGACAGGGGTTACCCCCAGCTCCTACGAGCAGTACTTC.

The rearrangement uses TRBV7-2 and TRBJ1-1; D uncertain. The V and J ends lost 4 bases and 3 bases respectively, with 12 bases between them. The CDR3 is made up of 14 amino acids. From germline, CDR1 is SGHTA and CDR2 FQGNSA. This chain's CDR3 is CASSSSRGHTEAFF. The CDR3 bases are TGTGCCAGCAGCTCCTCCCGGGGTCACACTGAAGCTTTCTTT.

This chain links TRBV6-2 or TRBV6-3 with TRBJ1-5; D is uncertain. Germline CDR1 MNHEY, CDR2 SVGEGT. V dropped 1 base and J dropped 5 bases, with 6 bases sitting between them. This CDR3 is built from 13 residues. This CDR3 reads CASSYFVYQPQHF. In DNA, the CDR3 is TGTGCCAGCAGTTACTTCGTCTATCAGCCCCAGCATTTT.

The genes are TRBV3-1 (or the pseudogene TRBV3-2) and TRBJ1-2, with D unresolved. The CDR3 loop spans 14 amino acids. In germline, CDR1 is LGHDT, CDR2 YNNKEL (reference sequence). V lost 4 bases to trimming and J lost 4 bases, with 13 bases between them. The CDR3: CASSPAISGYGYTF. The CDR3 DNA reads as TGTGCCAGCAGCCCAGCTATTTCAGGCTATGGCTACACCTTC.

The gene calls are TRBV4-1 and TRBJ2-1, with 11 bases identical to TRBD1. The CDR3 extends over 18 amino acids. Trimming at V came to 4 bases and at J to 5 bases, leaving 13 bases not matched to a gene. The germline V gene encodes CDR1 MGHRA and CDR2 YSYEKL. The CDR3, as DNA: TGCGCCAGCAGCCCGGACAGGGGGCGGGCCGTTTCGAACAATGAGCAGTTCTTC. Amino acid sequence: CASSPDRGRAVSNNEQFF.

Concerning this clone: Other nucleotide sequences in the sample specify the same CDR3. The chain carries TRBV9 and TRBJ1-1; D not resolved. CDR3 length: 14 amino acids. Trimming removed 0 bases from V and 2 bases from J, with 8 bases in between. In germline, CDR1 is SGDLS, CDR2 YYNGEE. CDR3 region: CASSVDGGNTEAFF. The DNA for the CDR3 is TGTGCCAGCAGCGTAGATGGCGGAAACACTGAAGCTTTCTTT.

CDR3: CASSQVFGQVMFF. As DNA, the CDR3 is TGTGCCAGCAGCCAAGTCTTCGGACAGGTTATGTTTTTT. This rearrangement joins TRBV3-1 (or the pseudogene TRBV3-2) to TRBJ1-4; TRBD1 agrees at 7 bases. The germline V gene has CDR1 LGHDT and CDR2 YNNKEL (reference sequence). The ends lost 1 base at V and 15 bases at J; junction bases unmatched: 8. The CDR3 has 13 amino acids.

The genes are TRBV7-3 and TRBJ2-1; 13 nucleotides align to TRBD2. Trimming removed 1 base from V and 6 bases from J; junction bases left unmatched: 3. Germline V gives CDR1 SGHTA, CDR2 FQGTGA. This CDR3 contains 16 residues. This CDR3 is CASSLSRTSGSNEQFF. CDR3 nucleotide sequence: TGTGCCAGCAGCTTAAGTAGGACTAGCGGGAGCAATGAGCAGTTCTTC.

The rearrangement links TRBV6-5 to TRBJ2-1; D gene unclear. CDR1 is MNHEY and CDR2 is SVGAGI in the germline V gene. Trimming removed 5 bases from V and 7 bases from J, with 12 bases in between. This CDR3 has 13 amino acids. The CDR3 DNA is TGTGCCAGCAGTCTAAGAGTGAGGAATGAGCAGTTCTTC. Protein sequence: CASSLRVRNEQFF.

V is TRBV7-8 and J is TRBJ2-7, with D hard to call. The CDR3 loop spans 13 amino acids. CDR1 is SGHVS and CDR2 is FQNEAQ in the germline V gene. Trimming removed 5 bases from V and 4 bases from J, with 12 bases in between. The CDR3 loop reads CASSPIRGYEQYF. CDR3 bases: TGTGCCAGCAGCCCAATCAGAGGATACGAGCAGTACTTC.

This clone appeared once. The V call is TRBV27, the J call TRBJ2-7; 7 positions agree with TRBD1. V dropped 0 bases and J dropped 3; count of bases not matched to a gene: 2. This CDR3 is built from 14 residues. Germline V lookup: CDR1 MNHEY, CDR2 SMNVEV (reference sequence). Written as DNA, the CDR3 is TGTGCCAGCAGTTTATCCGGACAGGACTACGAGCAGTACTTC. Its protein is CASSLSGQDYEQYF.

This clone was counted at least ten times. The chain's CDR3 is CASRGLADGIEQFF. The CDR3 DNA reads TGTGCCAGCAGAGGACTAGCGGATGGGATTGAGCAGTTCTTC. This sequence joins TRBV27 and TRBJ2-1; 10 bases line up with TRBD2. This CDR3 is 14 amino acids long. Germline-derived CDR1 and CDR2 are MNHEY and SMNVEV (reference sequence). With 6 bases clipped from V and 9 bases from J, the junction kept 8 bases outside the gene matches.

V gene TRBV7-9 combines with J gene TRBJ1-4, with D possibly TRBD1 on 6 matching bases. CDR1 is SEHNR and CDR2 is FQNEAQ in the germline V gene (reference sequence). The CDR3 covers 15 residues. Trimming left V 3 bases short and J 7 bases short, with 15 bases between. CDR3 bases: TGTGCCAGCAGCTTGGGCACAGGGTCAAGTGAAAAACTGTTTTTT. This translates into CASSLGTGSSEKLFF.

With respect to this clone: Compared with germline, one end of the junction differs, possibly owing to a read error. The gene calls are TRBV19 and TRBJ1-4; 10 nucleotides line up with TRBD1. This CDR3 spans 14 amino acids. Germline values: CDR1 LNHDA, CDR2 SQIVND (reference sequence). The CDR3 nucleotides are TGTGCCAGCAGTAGACAGGGGGCGTTTGAAAAACTGTTTTTT. Translated: CASSRQGAFEKLFF.

The chain joins TRBV2 to TRBJ1-5, with D unclear. The CDR3 loop spans 14 amino acids. Germline V CDR1 and CDR2: SNHLY, FYNNEI. V was shortened by 6 bases and J by 0 bases, with 9 bases between the two germline ends. CDR3 sequence (DNA): TGTGCCAGCAGCGAAACAAGTAGCAATCAGCCCCAGCATTTT. Translation gives CASSETSSNQPQHF.

This chain uses TRBV6-5 with TRBJ2-2; no clear D. Germline V lookup: CDR1 MNHEY, CDR2 SVGAGI. The CDR3 is 12 amino acids. The V end lost 3 bases, the J end lost 6 bases, and 5 bases lay between the germline ends. The CDR3 DNA reads TGTGCCAGCAGTTATAATGCCGGGGAGCTGTTTTTT. Protein product: CASSYNAGELFF.

The J gene is TRBJ2-1, the V gene TRBV28, with 12 bases identical to TRBD2. The CDR3 runs to 15 residues. The ends lost 6 bases at V and 7 bases at J; junction bases unmatched: 7. Looked up from germline, CDR1 is MDHEN and CDR2 is SYDVKM. In nucleotides, the CDR3 is TGTGCCAGCAGGCACCTAGCGGGAGGGGCAAATGAGCAGTTCTTC. This sequence encodes CASRHLAGGANEQFF. The variable domain in full, completed from reference TRBV28 and TRBJ2-1, reads DVKVTQSSRYLVKRTGEKVFLECVQDMDHENMFWYRQDPGLGLRLIYFSYDVKMKEKGDIPEGYSVSREKKERFSLILESASTNQTSMYLCASRHLAGGANEQFFGPGTRLTVL.

V is TRBV30 and J is TRBJ2-5; 7 positions agree with TRBD1. V lost 7 bases to trimming and J lost 3 bases; unmatched junction nucleotides: 11. From germline, CDR1 is GTSNPN and CDR2 SVGIG (reference sequence). This CDR3 is 14 amino acids long. The CDR3, as DNA: TGTGCCTTTGATATGGGACAGCTAAAAGAGACCCAGTACTTC. Its translation is CAFDMGQLKETQYF.

The chain links TRBV30 to TRBJ1-2; possible D gene TRBD1, 5 bases. Germline lookup yields CDR1 GTSNPN and CDR2 SVGIG (reference sequence). The CDR3 totals 13 residues. V was cut by 3 bases and J by 6 bases, with 14 bases left in between. In DNA, the CDR3 is TGTGCCTGGAGGAACCAGGGCACGGATGGCTACACCTTC. It specifies CAWRNQGTDGYTF.

The chain joins TRBV25-1 to TRBJ1-1; no definite D call. CDR3 length: 14 residues. Germline CDR1 reads MGHDK; CDR2 reads SYGVNS. With 3 bases removed from V and 0 bases from J, the gap between germline ends came to 8 bases. CDR3 residues: CASSESGVNTEAFF. The DNA of the CDR3 is TGTGCCAGCAGTGAGTCCGGGGTGAACACTGAAGCTTTCTTT.

As concerns this clone: Germline and junction disagree at one end, which may indicate a read error. Written as DNA, the CDR3 is TGTGCTAGCAGTCCCAGTGACGGGACCTACGAGCAGTACTTC. It is translated as CASSPSDGTYEQYF. V and J are TRBV7-7 and TRBJ2-7; TRBD2 is a possible D gene (5 bases). The CDR3 is 14 residues long. The V gene's germline CDR1 is SSHAT and CDR2 FNYEAQ (reference sequence).

This chain links TRBV7-6 with TRBJ1-5; D not resolved. Trimming left V 0 bases short and J 0 bases short, with 9 bases between. The CDR3 runs 16 residues. Germline V gene sequence: CDR1 SGHVS, CDR2 FNYEAQ. Here the CDR3 reads CASSLAAGYSNQPQHF. Written as DNA, the CDR3 is TGTGCCAGCAGCTTAGCTGCGGGGTATAGCAATCAGCCCCAGCATTTT.

The V call is TRBV27, the J call TRBJ2-2; weak D call: TRBD1 (6 bases). CDR1 is MNHEY, CDR2 SMNVEV, per germline (reference sequence). The CDR3 has 15 amino acids. Trimming stripped 2 bases from V and 4 bases from J, with 11 bases between. The CDR3 nucleotides are TGTGCCAGCAGTTTAATGTCAGGGGCCACCGGGGAGCTGTTTTTT. Its translation is CASSLMSGATGELFF.